This TCR beta chain stems from a study of T-cell reconstitution after alpha-beta-depleted transplantation in children. Preparation of the TCRbeta library was carried out with unique molecular identifiers. TCRdb reanalysed the PCR reads using MiXCR and keeps one entry per CDR3 protein. The data contain a few hundred thousand distinct CDR3 sequences, around 13% of them singletons. The trim removed 1 base at V and 2 bases at J, leaving 9 bases unmatched. Germline V gene data show CDR1 as SGHRS and CDR2 as YFSETQ. The length of the CDR3 is 16 residues. The chain combines TRBV5-1 with TRBJ2-7, with TRBD1 matching 7 bases. The TCR comes from a human donor who donated a stem cell graft to a child with combined immunodeficiency. The material was PBMCs from the stem cell graft donor, obtained from the stem cell graft. This CDR3 reads CASSLRNQGVAYEQYF. In nucleotides, the CDR3 is TGCGCCAGCAGCTTGAGGAACCAGGGGGTGGCCTACGAGCAGTACTTC.